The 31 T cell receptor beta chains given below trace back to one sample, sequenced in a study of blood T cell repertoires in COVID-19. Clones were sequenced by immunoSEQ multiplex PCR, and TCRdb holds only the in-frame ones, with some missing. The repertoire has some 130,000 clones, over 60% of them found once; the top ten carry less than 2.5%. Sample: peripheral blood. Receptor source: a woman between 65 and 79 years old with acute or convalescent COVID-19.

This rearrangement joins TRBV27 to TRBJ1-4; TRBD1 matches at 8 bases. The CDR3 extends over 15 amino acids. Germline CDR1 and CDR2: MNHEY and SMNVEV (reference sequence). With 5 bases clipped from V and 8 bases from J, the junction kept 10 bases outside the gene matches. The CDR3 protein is CASSATGGGWEKLFF. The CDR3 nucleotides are TGTGCCAGCAGTGCTACAGGGGGGGGCTGGGAAAAACTGTTTTTT.

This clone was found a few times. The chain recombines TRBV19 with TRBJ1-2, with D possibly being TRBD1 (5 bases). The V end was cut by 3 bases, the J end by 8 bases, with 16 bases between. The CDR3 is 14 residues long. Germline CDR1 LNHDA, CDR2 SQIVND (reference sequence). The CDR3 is CASSIRSGTQGYTF. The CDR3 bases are TGTGCCAGTAGTATTCGGTCGGGGACTCAAGGCTACACCTTC.

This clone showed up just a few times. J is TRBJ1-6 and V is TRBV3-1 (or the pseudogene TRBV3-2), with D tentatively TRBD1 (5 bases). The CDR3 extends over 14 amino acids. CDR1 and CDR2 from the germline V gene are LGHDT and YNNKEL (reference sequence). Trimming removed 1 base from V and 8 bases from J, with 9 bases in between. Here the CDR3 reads CASSQAGGDSPLHF. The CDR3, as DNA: TGTGCCAGCAGCCAAGCTGGGGGGGATTCACCCCTCCACTTT.

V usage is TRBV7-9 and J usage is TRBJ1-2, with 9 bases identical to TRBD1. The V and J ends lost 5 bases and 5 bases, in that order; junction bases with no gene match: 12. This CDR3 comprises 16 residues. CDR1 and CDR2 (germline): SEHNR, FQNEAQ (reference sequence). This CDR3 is CASSTKRATGGYGYTF. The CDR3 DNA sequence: TGTGCCAGCAGCACTAAAAGGGCGACAGGGGGATATGGCTACACCTTC.

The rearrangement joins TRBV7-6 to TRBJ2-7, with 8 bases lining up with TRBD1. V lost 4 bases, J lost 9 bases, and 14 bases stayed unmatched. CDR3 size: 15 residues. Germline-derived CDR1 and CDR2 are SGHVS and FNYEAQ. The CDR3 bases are TGTGCCAGCAGCTCGCTGTCCGGACAGGGAGAGGCGCAGTACTTC. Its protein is CASSSLSGQGEAQYF.

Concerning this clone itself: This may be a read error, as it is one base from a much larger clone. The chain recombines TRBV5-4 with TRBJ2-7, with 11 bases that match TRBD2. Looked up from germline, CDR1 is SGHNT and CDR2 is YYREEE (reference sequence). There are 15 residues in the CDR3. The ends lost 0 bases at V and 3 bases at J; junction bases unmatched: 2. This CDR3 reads CASSLAGTSGYEQYF. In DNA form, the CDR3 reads TGTGCCAGCAGCTTGGCCGGGACTAGCGGCTACGAGCAGTACTTC.

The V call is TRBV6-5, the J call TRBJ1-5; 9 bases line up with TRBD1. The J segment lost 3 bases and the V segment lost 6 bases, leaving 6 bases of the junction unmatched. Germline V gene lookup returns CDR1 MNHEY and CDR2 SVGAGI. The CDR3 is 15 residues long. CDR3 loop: CASSITGGTNQPQHF. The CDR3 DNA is TGTGCCAGCAGCATAACAGGGGGCACCAATCAGCCCCAGCATTTT.

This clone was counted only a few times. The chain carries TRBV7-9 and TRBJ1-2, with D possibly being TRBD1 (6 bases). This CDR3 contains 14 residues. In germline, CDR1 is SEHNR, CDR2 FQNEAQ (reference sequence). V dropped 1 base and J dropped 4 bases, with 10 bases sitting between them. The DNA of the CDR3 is TGTGCCAGCAGCTTAGTCGAAGGGGGCTATGGCTACACCTTC. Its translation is CASSLVEGGYGYTF.

The CDR3: CASSQDVLSTGNNSPLHF. In DNA, the CDR3 is TGCGCCAGCAGCCAAGATGTCCTGTCGACAGGGAATAATTCACCCCTCCACTTT. The chain couples TRBV4-1 to TRBJ1-6; 7 bases match TRBD1. This CDR3 is built from 18 residues. The germline V gene encodes CDR1 MGHRA and CDR2 YSYEKL. J lost 5 bases, V lost 0 bases, and 10 bases had no gene match.

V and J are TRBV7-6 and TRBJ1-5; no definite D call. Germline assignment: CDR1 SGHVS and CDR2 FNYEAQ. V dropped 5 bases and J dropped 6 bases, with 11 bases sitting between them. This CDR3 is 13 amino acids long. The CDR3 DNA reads TGTGCCAGCAGCGGACTGGGCGCTCAGCCCCAGCATTTT. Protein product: CASSGLGAQPQHF.

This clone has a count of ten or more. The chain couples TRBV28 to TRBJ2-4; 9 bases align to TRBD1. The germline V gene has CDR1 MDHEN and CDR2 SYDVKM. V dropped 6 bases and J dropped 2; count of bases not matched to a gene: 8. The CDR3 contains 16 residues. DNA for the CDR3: TGTGCCAGCAGACTCCGAGGACAGGGGCCCAAAAACATTCAGTACTTC. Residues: CASRLRGQGPKNIQYF. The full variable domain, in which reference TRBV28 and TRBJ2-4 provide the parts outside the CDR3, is DVKVTQSSRYLVKRTGEKVFLECVQDMDHENMFWYRQDPGLGLRLIYFSYDVKMKEKGDIPEGYSVSREKKERFSLILESASTNQTSMYLCASRLRGQGPKNIQYFGAGTRLSVL.

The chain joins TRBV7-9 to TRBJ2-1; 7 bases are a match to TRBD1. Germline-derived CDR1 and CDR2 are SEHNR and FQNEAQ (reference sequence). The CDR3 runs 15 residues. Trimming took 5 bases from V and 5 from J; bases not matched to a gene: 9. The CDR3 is CASSATRTGDNEQFF. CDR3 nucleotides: TGTGCCAGCAGCGCGACCAGGACAGGAGACAATGAGCAGTTCTTC.

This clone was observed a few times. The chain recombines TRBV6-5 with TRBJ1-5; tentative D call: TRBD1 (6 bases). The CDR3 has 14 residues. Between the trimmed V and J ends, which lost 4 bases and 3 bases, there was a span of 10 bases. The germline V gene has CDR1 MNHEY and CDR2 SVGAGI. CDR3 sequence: CASSSQGDNQPQHF. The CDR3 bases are TGTGCCAGCAGTTCACAGGGAGACAATCAGCCCCAGCATTTT.

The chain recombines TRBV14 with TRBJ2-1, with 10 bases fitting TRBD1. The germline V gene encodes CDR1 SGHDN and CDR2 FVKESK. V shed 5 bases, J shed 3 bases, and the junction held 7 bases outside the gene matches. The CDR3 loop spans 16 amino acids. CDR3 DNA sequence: TGTGCCAGCAGCACCCGACAGGGGGCGAGCTACAATGAGCAGTTCTTC. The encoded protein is CASSTRQGASYNEQFF.

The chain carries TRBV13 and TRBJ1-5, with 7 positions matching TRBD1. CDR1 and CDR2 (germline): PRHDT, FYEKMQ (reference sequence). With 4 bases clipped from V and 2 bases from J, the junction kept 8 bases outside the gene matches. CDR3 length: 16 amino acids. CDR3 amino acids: CASSSRPQGGNQPQHF. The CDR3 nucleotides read TGTGCCAGCAGCTCCCGGCCTCAGGGGGGCAATCAGCCCCAGCATTTT.

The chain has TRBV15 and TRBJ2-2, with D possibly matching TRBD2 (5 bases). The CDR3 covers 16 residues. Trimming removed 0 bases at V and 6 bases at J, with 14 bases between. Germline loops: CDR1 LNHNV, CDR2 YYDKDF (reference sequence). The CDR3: CATSRDVASWSGELFF. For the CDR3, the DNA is TGTGCCACCAGCAGAGATGTGGCTAGCTGGTCCGGGGAGCTGTTTTTT.

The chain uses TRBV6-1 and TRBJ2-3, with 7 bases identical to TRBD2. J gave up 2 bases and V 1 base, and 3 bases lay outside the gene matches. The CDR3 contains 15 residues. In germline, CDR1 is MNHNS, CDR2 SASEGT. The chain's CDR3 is CASSEGTRDTDTQYF. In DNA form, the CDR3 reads TGTGCCAGCAGTGAAGGGACTAGAGACACAGATACGCAGTATTTT.

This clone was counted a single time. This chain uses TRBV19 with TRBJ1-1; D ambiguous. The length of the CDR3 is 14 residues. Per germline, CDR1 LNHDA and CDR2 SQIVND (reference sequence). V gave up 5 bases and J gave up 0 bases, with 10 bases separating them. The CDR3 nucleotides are TGTGCCAGTAGTGAACATCACATGAACACTGAAGCTTTCTTT. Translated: CASSEHHMNTEAFF. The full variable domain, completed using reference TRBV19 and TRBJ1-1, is DGGITQSPKYLFRKEGQNVTLSCEQNLNHDAMYWYRQDPGQGLRLIYYSQIVNDFQKGDIAEGYSVSREKKESFPLTVTSAQKNPTAFYLCASSEHHMNTEAFFGQGTRLTVV.

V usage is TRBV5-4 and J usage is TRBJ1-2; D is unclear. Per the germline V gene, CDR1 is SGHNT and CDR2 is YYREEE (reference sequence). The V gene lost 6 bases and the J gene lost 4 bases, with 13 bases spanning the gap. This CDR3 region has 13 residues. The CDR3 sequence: CASTRYGVYGYTF. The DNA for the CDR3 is TGTGCCAGCACCCGTTACGGGGTCTATGGCTACACCTTC.

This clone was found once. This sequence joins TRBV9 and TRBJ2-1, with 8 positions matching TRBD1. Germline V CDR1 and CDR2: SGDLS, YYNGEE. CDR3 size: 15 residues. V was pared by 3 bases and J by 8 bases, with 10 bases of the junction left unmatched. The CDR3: CASSATGQGRDEQFF. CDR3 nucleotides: TGTGCCAGCAGCGCCACCGGACAGGGACGGGATGAGCAGTTCTTC.

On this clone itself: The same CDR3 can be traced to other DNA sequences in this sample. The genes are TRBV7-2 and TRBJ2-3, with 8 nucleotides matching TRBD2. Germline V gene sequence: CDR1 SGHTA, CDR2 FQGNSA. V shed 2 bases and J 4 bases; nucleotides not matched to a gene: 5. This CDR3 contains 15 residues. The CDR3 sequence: CASSLNPGGADTQYF. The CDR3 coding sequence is TGTGCCAGCAGCTTAAACCCGGGGGGGGCAGATACGCAGTATTTT.

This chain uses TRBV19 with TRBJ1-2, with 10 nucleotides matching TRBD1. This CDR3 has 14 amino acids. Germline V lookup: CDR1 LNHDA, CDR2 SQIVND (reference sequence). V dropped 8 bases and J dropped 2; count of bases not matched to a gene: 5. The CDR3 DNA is TGTGCCAGTGACACGGGACAGGGGAACTATGGCTACACCTTC. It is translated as CASDTGQGNYGYTF.

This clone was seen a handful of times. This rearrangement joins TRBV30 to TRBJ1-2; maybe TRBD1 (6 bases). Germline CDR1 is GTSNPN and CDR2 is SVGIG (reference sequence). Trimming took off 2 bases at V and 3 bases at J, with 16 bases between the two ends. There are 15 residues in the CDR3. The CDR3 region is CAWSPLEGGDYGYTF. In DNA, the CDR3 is TGTGCCTGGAGTCCCCTGGAGGGGGGGGACTATGGCTACACCTTC.

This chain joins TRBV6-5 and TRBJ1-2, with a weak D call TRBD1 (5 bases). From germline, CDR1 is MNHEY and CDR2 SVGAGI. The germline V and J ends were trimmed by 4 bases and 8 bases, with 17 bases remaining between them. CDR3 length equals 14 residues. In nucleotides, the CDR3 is TGTGCCAGCAGTTCCCCGGCCCCCCGGGGGGGCTACACCTTC. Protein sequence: CASSSPAPRGGYTF.

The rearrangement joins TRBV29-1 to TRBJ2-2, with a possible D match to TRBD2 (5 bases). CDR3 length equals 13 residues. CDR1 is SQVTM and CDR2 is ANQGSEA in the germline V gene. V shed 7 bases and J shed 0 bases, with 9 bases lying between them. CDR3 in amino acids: CSAGGANTGELFF. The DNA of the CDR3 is TGCAGCGCCGGAGGTGCGAACACCGGGGAGCTGTTTTTT.

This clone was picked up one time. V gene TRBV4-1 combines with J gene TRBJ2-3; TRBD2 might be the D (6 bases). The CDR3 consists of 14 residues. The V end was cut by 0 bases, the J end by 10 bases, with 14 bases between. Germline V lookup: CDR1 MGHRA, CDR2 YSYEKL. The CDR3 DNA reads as TGCGCCAGCAGCCAAGATCGGCTAGCGACAGCGCAGTATTTT. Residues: CASSQDRLATAQYF.

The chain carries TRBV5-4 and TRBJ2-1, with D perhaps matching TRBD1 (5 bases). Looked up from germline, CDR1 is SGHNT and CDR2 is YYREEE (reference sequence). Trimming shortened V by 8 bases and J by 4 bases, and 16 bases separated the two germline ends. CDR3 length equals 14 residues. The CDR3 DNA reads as TGTGCCAGTGCGGACATTGGGAAGTACAATGAGCAGTTCTTC. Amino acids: CASADIGKYNEQFF.

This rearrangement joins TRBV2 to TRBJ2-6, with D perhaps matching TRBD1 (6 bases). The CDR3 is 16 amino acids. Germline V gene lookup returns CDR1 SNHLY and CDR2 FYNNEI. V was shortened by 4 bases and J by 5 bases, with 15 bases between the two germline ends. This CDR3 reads CASSVSGTRRANVLTF. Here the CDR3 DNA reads TGTGCCAGCAGTGTTTCCGGGACACGGAGGGCCAACGTCCTGACTTTC.

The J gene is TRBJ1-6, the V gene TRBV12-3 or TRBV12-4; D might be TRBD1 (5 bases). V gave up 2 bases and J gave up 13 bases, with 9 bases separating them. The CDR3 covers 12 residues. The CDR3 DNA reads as TGTGCCAGCAGTTTACGGGGGAGGCCCCTCCACTTT. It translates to CASSLRGRPLHF.

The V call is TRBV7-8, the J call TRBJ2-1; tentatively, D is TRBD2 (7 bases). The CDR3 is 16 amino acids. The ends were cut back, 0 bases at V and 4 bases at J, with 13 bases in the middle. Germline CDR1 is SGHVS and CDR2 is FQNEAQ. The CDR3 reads CASSLAGGAGYNEQFF. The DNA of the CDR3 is TGTGCCAGCAGCTTAGCTGGGGGGGCGGGTTACAATGAGCAGTTCTTC. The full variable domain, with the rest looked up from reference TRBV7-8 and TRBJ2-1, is GAGVSQSPRYKVAKRGQDVALRCDPISGHVSLFWYQQALGQGPEFLTYFQNEAQLDKSGLPSDRFFAERPEGSVSTLKIQRTQQEDSAVYLCASSLAGGAGYNEQFFGPGTRLTVL.

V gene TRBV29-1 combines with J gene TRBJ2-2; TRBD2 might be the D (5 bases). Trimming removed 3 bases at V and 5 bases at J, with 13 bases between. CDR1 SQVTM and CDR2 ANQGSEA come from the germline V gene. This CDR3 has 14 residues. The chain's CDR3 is CSVDGSRGTGELFF. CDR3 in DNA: TGCAGCGTTGACGGCTCAAGAGGGACCGGGGAGCTGTTTTTT.